This entry is about one T cell receptor beta chain. As yet, its antigen is unknown. Each CDR3 protein gets one entry after TCRdb re-called the 5' RACE reads with MiXCR. Of roughly 350,000 distinct CDR3 sequences in the sample, 8% are singletons; the top ten hold approximately 15%. This sample stems from a study of CD8 T cells in ankylosing spondylitis. The study, taken as a whole, reports: Matched ankylosing spondylitis synovial fluid reportedly showed significant enrichment of disease-linked clones. A TCR beta motif made of 7 to 9 highly homologous variants seemed typical of ankylosing spondylitis blood.

The CDR3 consists of 15 residues. Trimming removed 3 bases at V and 7 bases at J, with 19 bases between. The V gene's germline CDR1 is DFQATT and CDR2 SNEGSKA (reference sequence). The receptor was derived from a male donor with ankylosing spondylitis. This chain joins TRBV20-1 and TRBJ2-1; tentatively, D is TRBD2 (5 bases). Sequencing input: blood, either unsorted or a sorted T cell fraction (not recorded which). CDR3 sequence (DNA): TGCAGTGCTAGGCCCTCCCTGGGAGACTCGAATGAGCAGTTCTTC. Protein sequence: CSARPSLGDSNEQFF.